This T cell receptor (beta chain) was observed in a study of blood T cell repertoires in COVID-19 (TCRdb year 2020). Regarding the research as a whole: Samples from collaborators originated in the United States, Italy and Spain and spanned both the acute and convalescent phases of COVID-19. The material from the prospective study consisted of cDNA or gDNA derived from T cells, B-cell-depleted T cells, or PBMCs. The samples were drawn from two sources: the first 160 participants of the ongoing ImmuneRACE study, and 950 to 1,500 subjects contributed by 6 global collaborators. A de-identified subject ID, COVID-19 status, age in years and sex were almost always included in the sample metadata. The repertoires were made available in a free public database intended to serve as a resource for research on the immune response to SARS-CoV-2. Subjects who had been exposed to COVID-19, were actively infected with it, or had recovered from it provided the deeply sampled blood TCRbeta repertoires that made up the dataset. Where available, HLA class I and class II types were taken from metadata supplied by the sample provider and were not determined by assay-based typing. Study-wide conclusions, independent of this receptor: The quantity of clinical and demographic metadata differed by source and by participant and was supplied without curation.

The germline V gene specifies MNHNS as CDR1 and SASEGT as CDR2. V lost 2 bases and J lost 6 bases; the stretch between them is 11 bases long. From the cysteine up to the phenylalanine, the CDR3 has a length of 14 residues. Left in the record is the CDR3 DNA by itself, 42 bases read in frame from the first base. Collaborating institutions collected whole blood in K2EDTA tubes following their own protocols. For TCRbeta analysis, collaborators shipped samples as frozen whole blood, isolated PBMCs, or DNA extracted from either of those sample types. The immunoSEQ Assay, a bias-controlled multiplex PCR, was used to amplify TCRbeta CDR3 regions from genomic DNA. Per the authors' processing: The number of nucleated cells in each sample was estimated from the amplification of reference gene primers within the assay. Sequence reads were collapsed and filtered to measure the absolute abundance of every unique TCRbeta CDR3 rearrangement. For each sample, productive Simpson clonality was calculated as the square root of Simpson's diversity index over productive rearrangements. As stored in TCRdb, this immuneACCESS dataset retains in-frame rearrangements with V and J assigned. A fraction of the clones does not appear; measured against another copy, unresolved V genes explain less than half of the discrepancy, and the remainder lacks a known reason. The V and J calls and clone size are taken from that table; D and trimming were inferred from the DNA. This sample holds tens of thousands of clones; 80% were observed only once. Of the sample, around 38% falls within the top ten clones.

Of note for this clone: Its antigen specificity is not known. Base-call qualities are not available, and no considerably larger clone is one nucleotide away.

Here the chain combines TRBV6-1 and TRBJ1-5; a tentative D call is TRBD1 (5 bases match). The sample taken for sequencing was peripheral blood. This clonotype was obtained from an elderly man with active or convalescent COVID-19. CDR3 region: CASSELGLGQPQHF. The nucleotide sequence reads TGTGCCAGCAGTGAATTGGGGCTGGGTCAGCCCCAGCATTTT.